The 28 T cell receptor beta chains in this list originate from one sample, sequenced in a study of cytomegalovirus exposure and HLA in healthy donors. The PCR had 60 Vbeta and 13 Jbeta primers. The assay was immunoSEQ multiplex PCR, and TCRdb's table has in-frame clones only and misses some. Among roughly 120,000 clones listed, under 85% were seen once. The specimen sequenced was PBMCs. The receptors were sampled from a woman aged 50 to 65 in good health and CMV-seropositive.

The genes are TRBV29-1 and TRBJ2-1, with D perhaps matching TRBD2 (5 bases). Germline values: CDR1 SQVTM, CDR2 ANQGSEA. CDR3 length: 13 residues. The ends were cut back, 4 bases at V and 7 bases at J, with 14 bases in the middle. The CDR3 DNA reads as TGCAGCGTTGCCCTTACTCCGGGGAATGAGCAGTTCTTC. Its translation: CSVALTPGNEQFF.

The V gene is TRBV29-1, the J gene TRBJ1-2; no clear D. V lost 4 bases to trimming and J lost 4 bases, with 16 bases between them. Germline loops: CDR1 SQVTM, CDR2 ANQGSEA. There are 14 residues in the CDR3. This chain's CDR3 is CSVATPQDGYGYTF. DNA for the CDR3: TGCAGCGTTGCGACCCCTCAGGATGGCTATGGCTACACCTTC.

This clone was observed a few times. The CDR3 DNA reads TGCGCCAGCAGCCCCGGGACAGGGACGGGGGAGACCCAGTACTTC. This gives the protein CASSPGTGTGETQYF. The chain combines TRBV5-1 with TRBJ2-5; 9 bases fit TRBD1. The CDR3 runs to 15 residues. The ends lost 4 bases at V and 5 bases at J; junction bases unmatched: 9. Germline V lookup: CDR1 SGHRS, CDR2 YFSETQ.

This clone came up a few times. The chain has TRBV10-3 and TRBJ2-1; 9 bases are shared with TRBD2. CDR3 length equals 15 residues. The V gene's germline CDR1 is ENHRY and CDR2 SYGVKD. The V and J ends lost 1 base and 8 bases, in that order; junction bases with no gene match: 6. CDR3 loop: CAISEFSGGGDEQFF. As DNA, the CDR3 is TGTGCCATCAGTGAGTTTAGCGGGGGTGGCGATGAGCAGTTCTTC.

V and J are TRBV5-3 and TRBJ2-7, with D perhaps matching TRBD1 (6 bases). TRBV5-3 belongs to the ORF category, with a function that is uncertain. V gave up 1 base and J gave up 5 bases, with 10 bases separating them. The CDR3 is made up of 13 amino acids. As DNA, the CDR3 is TGTGCCAGAAGCTTGATCAGGGGACACGAGCAGTACTTC. This gives the protein CARSLIRGHEQYF.

A few counts support this clone. This chain connects TRBV7-3 to TRBJ1-6; 8 bases map to TRBD1. The V and J ends lost 2 bases and 10 bases, in that order; junction bases with no gene match: 4. The CDR3 totals 14 residues. Germline V lookup: CDR1 SGHTA, CDR2 FQGTGA. The chain's CDR3 is CASSLGQGVSPLHF. CDR3 nucleotides: TGTGCCAGCAGCTTAGGACAGGGTGTCTCACCCCTCCACTTT.

In the case of this clone: One end of the junction does not line up with germline, which may come from a read error. The chain uses TRBV6-6 and TRBJ2-4; unclear D gene. The CDR3 consists of 11 residues. Germline V lookup: CDR1 MNHNY, CDR2 SVGAGI (reference sequence). The CDR3 coding sequence is TGTGCCAGCAGTTTCTCCAACAGTCAGTACTTC. As protein: CASSFSNSQYF.

The chain has TRBV7-9 and TRBJ2-3, with TRBD2 matching over 11 bases. V lost 5 bases, J lost 4 bases, and 2 bases stayed unmatched. The CDR3 length is 14 residues. Germline loops: CDR1 SEHNR, CDR2 FQNEAQ (reference sequence). The CDR3 DNA follows: TGTGCCAGCAGCGAGGGACTAGCGGCAGATACGCAGTATTTT. It codes for CASSEGLAADTQYF.

The rearrangement uses TRBV7-6 and TRBJ2-3, with D possibly being TRBD2 (6 bases). Trimming left V 0 bases short and J 0 bases short, with 10 bases between. Germline assignment: CDR1 SGHVS and CDR2 FNYEAQ. The CDR3 is 16 amino acids. Here the CDR3 DNA reads TGTGCCAGCAGCTTAGCGAGTCTAGCGAGCACAGATACGCAGTATTTT. Translation: CASSLASLASTDTQYF.

The chain has TRBV5-6 and TRBJ1-6; D gene uncertain. V lost 1 base and J lost 8, with 10 bases in between. Germline values: CDR1 SGHDT, CDR2 YYEEEE. CDR3 length: 14 residues. The CDR3 is CASSLWTLYSPLHF. CDR3 sequence (DNA): TGTGCCAGCAGCTTGTGGACTCTCTATTCACCCCTCCACTTT. Filled out from reference TRBV5-6 and TRBJ1-6, the complete variable domain reads DAGVTQSPTHLIKTRGQQVTLRCSPKSGHDTVSWYQQALGQGPQFIFQYYEEEERQRGNFPDRFSGHQFPNYSSELNVNALLLGDSALYLCASSLWTLYSPLHFGNGTRLTVT.

This clone was seen only a few times. This chain uses TRBV4-3 with TRBJ2-1; 13 positions match TRBD2. Per germline, CDR1 LGHNA and CDR2 YSLEER. J was trimmed by 4 bases and V by 3 bases; bases with no gene match: 0. The CDR3 is 15 amino acids. The CDR3 DNA reads as TGCGCCAGCAGCCAGGGACTAGCGGGGTACAATGAGCAGTTCTTC. Amino acids: CASSQGLAGYNEQFF.

The gene calls are TRBV2 and TRBJ1-6, with a tentative D call TRBD1 (5 bases). This CDR3 spans 11 amino acids. Germline assignment: CDR1 SNHLY and CDR2 FYNNEI. Trimming took 10 bases from V and 14 from J, leaving 15 bases between them. For the CDR3, the DNA is TGTGCCACGGGGGGTCGTACCTCCCTCCACTTT. Its protein product is CATGGRTSLHF.

This rearrangement joins TRBV9 to TRBJ2-4; maybe TRBD2 (7 bases). V was trimmed by 1 base and J by 0 bases, leaving 14 bases between them. CDR3 size: 17 residues. The V gene's germline CDR1 is SGDLS and CDR2 YYNGEE. The CDR3: CASSVSEGGPAKNIQYF. The CDR3, as DNA: TGTGCCAGCAGCGTATCCGAGGGGGGGCCAGCCAAAAACATTCAGTACTTC.

V is TRBV9 and J is TRBJ2-7; 9 positions match TRBD1. The CDR3 has 15 amino acids. Unmatched junction bases numbered 4, after V lost 3 bases and J lost 0 bases. Germline CDR1 reads SGDLS; CDR2 reads YYNGEE. CDR3 nucleotide sequence: TGTGCCAGCAGCGCGGGACAGGGCAGCTCCTACGAGCAGTACTTC. Translating it yields CASSAGQGSSYEQYF.

J is TRBJ1-2 and V is TRBV7-9; D is unresolved. Looked up from germline, CDR1 is SEHNR and CDR2 is FQNEAQ (reference sequence). The CDR3 length is 11 residues. Trimming stripped 4 bases from V and 5 bases from J, with 5 bases between. The CDR3 spells CASSSTYGYTF. CDR3 in DNA: TGTGCCAGCAGCTCGACTTATGGCTACACCTTC.

V gene TRBV6-1 combines with J gene TRBJ2-2; possible D gene TRBD2, 6 bases. CDR3 size: 13 residues. Trimming took 9 bases from V and 5 from J, leaving 13 bases between them. CDR1 and CDR2 from the germline V gene are MNHNS and SASEGT. The CDR3: CASKTGATGELFF. The CDR3 DNA sequence: TGTGCCAGTAAGACGGGAGCGACCGGGGAGCTGTTTTTT.

The chain links TRBV7-9 to TRBJ2-3; 9 bases agree with TRBD2. The CDR3 is 15 residues long. The germline gives CDR1 SEHNR, CDR2 FQNEAQ (reference sequence). Germline trimming cut 2 bases from V and 3 bases from J; bases unmatched to any gene: 3. CDR3 sequence: CASSLFSGRTDTQYF. The CDR3, as DNA: TGTGCCAGCAGCTTATTTAGCGGGAGAACAGATACGCAGTATTTT. Together with reference TRBV7-9 and TRBJ2-3, the CDR3 gives the full variable domain: DTGVSQNPRHKITKRGQNVTFRCDPISEHNRLYWYRQTLGQGPEFLTYFQNEAQLEKSRLLSDRFSAERPKGSFSTLEIQRTEQGDSAMYLCASSLFSGRTDTQYFGPGTRLTVL.

V and J are TRBV6-7 and TRBJ2-7; 9 nucleotides align to TRBD1. TRBV6-7 counts as an open reading frame of uncertain function. The length of the CDR3 is 14 residues. Trimming took 8 bases from V and 1 from J; bases not matched to a gene: 6. CDR3 region: CASFRDRASYEQYF. The CDR3 region has the DNA TGTGCCAGCTTTCGGGACAGGGCTTCCTACGAGCAGTACTTC.

The rearrangement joins TRBV19 to TRBJ2-7, with a weak D call TRBD2 (5 bases). The CDR3 totals 14 residues. Germline V lookup: CDR1 LNHDA, CDR2 SQIVND (reference sequence). V was cut by 6 bases and J by 3 bases, with 15 bases left in between. The CDR3 DNA reads TGTGCCAGTAGGCCCCGGGGTCGGGACTACGAGCAGTACTTC. It encodes CASRPRGRDYEQYF.

The chain uses TRBV29-1 and TRBJ1-2; tentatively, D is TRBD1 (5 bases). Germline V CDR1 and CDR2: SQVTM, ANQGSEA. Trimming removed 8 bases from V and 8 bases from J, with 18 bases in between. The CDR3 is made up of 12 amino acids. CDR3 sequence: CSTRTSSSGYTF. The CDR3 DNA is TGCAGCACCCGGACATCTTCGTCGGGCTACACCTTC.

CDR3 nucleotides: TGTGCCATCAGTGTAACTAGCGCGTACCCGTTCACAGATACGCAGTATTTT. Its translation is CAISVTSAYPFTDTQYF. The chain recombines TRBV10-3 with TRBJ2-3; 7 bases are shared with TRBD2. CDR1 is ENHRY and CDR2 is SYGVKD in the germline V gene. The CDR3 runs to 17 residues. V was pared by 4 bases and J by 2 bases, with 12 bases of the junction left unmatched.

This clone was detected only a few times. V gene TRBV7-8 combines with J gene TRBJ2-7; no clear D. Between the trimmed V and J ends, which lost 5 bases and 3 bases, there was a span of 14 bases. Germline V gene sequence: CDR1 SGHVS, CDR2 FQNEAQ. The CDR3 is 14 residues long. The CDR3 bases are TGTGCCAGCAGCCAAGGAGCTGCCAACTACGAGCAGTACTTC. It is translated as CASSQGAANYEQYF.

This chain connects TRBV6-6 to TRBJ2-7; possible D gene TRBD2, 5 bases. The CDR3 runs to 16 residues. The germline V and J ends were trimmed by 2 bases and 5 bases, with 19 bases remaining between them. Germline V gene sequence: CDR1 MNHNY, CDR2 SVGAGI (reference sequence). The CDR3: CASSYTGVGAIHEQYF. In DNA form, the CDR3 reads TGTGCCAGCAGTTACACTGGCGTGGGAGCTATCCACGAGCAGTACTTC.

The chain joins TRBV7-2 to TRBJ1-2; 7 nucleotides agree with TRBD1. Germline loops: CDR1 SGHTA, CDR2 FQGNSA. The trim removed 6 bases at V and 3 bases at J, leaving 4 bases unmatched. The CDR3 has 13 residues. This chain's CDR3 is CASRTGVDYGYTF. CDR3 in DNA: TGTGCCAGCAGAACAGGGGTGGACTATGGCTACACCTTC.

The CDR3 here is CASRSGHTMNTEAFF. CDR3 nucleotide sequence: TGTGCCAGCAGGTCGGGACACACAATGAACACTGAAGCTTTCTTT. The chain employs TRBV6-5 and TRBJ1-1, with D perhaps matching TRBD1 (6 bases). The CDR3 totals 15 residues. Germline-derived CDR1 and CDR2 are MNHEY and SVGAGI. Trimming pared 6 bases from V and 0 bases from J, leaving 14 bases between.

This clone was seen once. The chain has TRBV5-1 and TRBJ1-5; D is unclear. The CDR3 runs 17 residues. The germline V and J ends were trimmed by 4 bases and 1 base, with 18 bases remaining between them. Germline lookup yields CDR1 SGHRS and CDR2 YFSETQ. The DNA for the CDR3 is TGCGCCAGCAGCCAGATGATGTTCCTCCACAGCAATCAGCCCCAGCATTTT. Amino acid sequence: CASSQMMFLHSNQPQHF.

V and J are TRBV19 and TRBJ1-5; 7 nucleotides agree with TRBD1. V trimming: 5 bases; J trimming: 1 base; junction bases outside the gene matches: 5. The germline CDR1 and CDR2 sequences are LNHDA and SQIVND (reference sequence). The CDR3 contains 15 residues. The CDR3 sequence: CASSSGTASNQPQHF. For the CDR3, the DNA is TGTGCCAGTAGTTCTGGGACAGCCAGCAATCAGCCCCAGCATTTT.

The chain combines TRBV19 with TRBJ2-5, with 7 positions matching TRBD2. Germline values: CDR1 LNHDA, CDR2 SQIVND (reference sequence). The CDR3 sequence is 14 residues long. The V segment lost 9 bases and the J segment 5 bases; nucleotides outside the gene matches: 12. This CDR3 reads CASRHGRTGETQYF. The CDR3 region has the DNA TGTGCCAGCAGGCACGGGAGGACCGGGGAGACCCAGTACTTC.